This T cell receptor (beta chain) was identified during a study of Ad26.COV2.S vaccination and SARS-CoV-2 variants. Study results and caveats: Reported post-vaccination CD8+ and CD4+ T cell responses to spike showed substantial breadth.

TCRdb keeps only in-frame clones here, not all; method: immunoSEQ multiplex PCR. This sample has about 350,000 clones, with around 89% found just once. Remarks on this clone: Its antigen is not known. In the same sample, other DNA sequences code for this CDR3.

Described treatment: some 20 received Ad26.COV2.S at low or high dose, single or two shots; 5 received placebo; per-sample allocation not given. Sampling occurred on day 63 after the first vaccine or placebo injection. CDR3 length equals 14 residues. The V gene's germline CDR1 is SGHRS and CDR2 YFSETQ. The junction had 1 base not matched to a gene; V was cut back by 0 bases and J by 7 bases. This TCR was sampled from a person aged 18-65 years who received the Ad26.COV2.S COVID-19 vaccine or a placebo. Material: peripheral blood, obtained in a trial of Ad26.COV2.S vaccine versus placebo. The V gene is TRBV5-1, the J gene TRBJ1-3; 10 bases map to TRBD1. In DNA form, the CDR3 reads TGCGCCAGCAGCTTGGCGGGACAGGGGAACACCATATATTTT. Translating it yields CASSLAGQGNTIYF. Filled out from reference TRBV5-1 and TRBJ1-3, the complete variable domain reads KAGVTQTPRYLIKTRGQQVTLSCSPISGHRSVSWYQQTPGQGLQFLFEYFSETQRNKGNFPGRFSGRQFSNSRSEMNVSTLELGDSALYLCASSLAGQGNTIYFGEGSWLTVV.